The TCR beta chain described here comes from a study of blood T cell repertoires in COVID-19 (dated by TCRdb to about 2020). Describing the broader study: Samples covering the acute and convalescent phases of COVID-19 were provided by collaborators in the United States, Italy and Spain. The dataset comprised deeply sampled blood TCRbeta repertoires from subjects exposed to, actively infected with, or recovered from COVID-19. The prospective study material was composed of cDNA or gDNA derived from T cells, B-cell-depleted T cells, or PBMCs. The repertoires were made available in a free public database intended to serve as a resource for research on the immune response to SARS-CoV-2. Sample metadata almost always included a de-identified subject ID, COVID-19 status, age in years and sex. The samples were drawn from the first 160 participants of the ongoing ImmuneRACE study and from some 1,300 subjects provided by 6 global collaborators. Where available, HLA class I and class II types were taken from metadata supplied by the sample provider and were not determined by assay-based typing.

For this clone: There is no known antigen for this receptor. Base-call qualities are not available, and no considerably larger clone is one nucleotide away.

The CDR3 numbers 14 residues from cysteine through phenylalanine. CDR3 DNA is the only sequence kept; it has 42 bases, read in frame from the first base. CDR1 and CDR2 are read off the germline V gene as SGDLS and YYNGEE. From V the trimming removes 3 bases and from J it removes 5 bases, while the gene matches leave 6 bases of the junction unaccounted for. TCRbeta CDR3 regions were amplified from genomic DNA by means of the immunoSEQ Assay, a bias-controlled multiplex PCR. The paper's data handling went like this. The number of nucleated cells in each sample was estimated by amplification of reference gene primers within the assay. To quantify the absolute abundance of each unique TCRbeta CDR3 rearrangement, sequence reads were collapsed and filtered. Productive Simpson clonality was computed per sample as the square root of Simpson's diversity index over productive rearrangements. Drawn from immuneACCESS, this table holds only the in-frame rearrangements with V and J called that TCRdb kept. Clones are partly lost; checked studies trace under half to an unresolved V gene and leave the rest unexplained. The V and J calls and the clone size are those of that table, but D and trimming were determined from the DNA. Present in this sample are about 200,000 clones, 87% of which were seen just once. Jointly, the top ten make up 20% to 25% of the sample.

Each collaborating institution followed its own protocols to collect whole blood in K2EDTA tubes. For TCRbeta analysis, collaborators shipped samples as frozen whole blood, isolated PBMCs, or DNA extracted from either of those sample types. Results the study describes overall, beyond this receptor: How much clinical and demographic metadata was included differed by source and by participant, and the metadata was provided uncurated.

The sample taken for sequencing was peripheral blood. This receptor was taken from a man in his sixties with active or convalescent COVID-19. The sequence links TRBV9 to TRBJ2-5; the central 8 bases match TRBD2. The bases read TGTGCCAGCAGCGACGGGGGGGCAGGCGAGACCCAGTACTTC. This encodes CASSDGGAGETQYF.